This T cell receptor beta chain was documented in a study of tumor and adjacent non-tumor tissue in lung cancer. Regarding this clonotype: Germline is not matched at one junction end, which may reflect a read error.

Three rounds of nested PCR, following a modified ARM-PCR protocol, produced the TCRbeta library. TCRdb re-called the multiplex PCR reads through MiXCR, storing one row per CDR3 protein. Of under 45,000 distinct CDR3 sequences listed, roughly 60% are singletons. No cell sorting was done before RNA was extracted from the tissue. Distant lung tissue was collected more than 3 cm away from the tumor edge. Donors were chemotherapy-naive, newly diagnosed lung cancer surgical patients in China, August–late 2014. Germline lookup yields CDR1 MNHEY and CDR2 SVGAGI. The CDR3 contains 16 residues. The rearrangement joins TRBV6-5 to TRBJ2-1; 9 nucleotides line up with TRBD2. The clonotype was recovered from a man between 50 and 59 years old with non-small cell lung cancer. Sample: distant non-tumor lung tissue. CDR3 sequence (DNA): TGTGCCAGCAATAAAACTAGCGGGTCCTCCTATAATGAGCAGTTATTC. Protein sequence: CASNKTSGSSYNEQLF.